Shown below are 24 T cell receptor beta chains from a single sample sequenced in a study of blood T cells in healthy people across ages. A second about 6 to 12 cycle PCR used barcoded and J-beta primers. TCRdb called the 5' RACE reads again in MiXCR, with one record for every CDR3 protein. The table shows around 940,000 distinct CDR3 sequences, with just over 50% occurring only once. Sequenced input: blood. These receptors originate from a woman in her sixties or seventies in good health.

The gene calls are TRBV6-2 or TRBV6-3 and TRBJ2-7; D not certain. V lost 6 bases to trimming and J lost 0 bases, with 6 bases between them. The V gene's germline CDR1 is MNHEY and CDR2 SVGEGT. The CDR3 spans 12 residues. The DNA of the CDR3 is TGTGCCAGCAGAACCCGCTCCTACGAGCAGTACTTC. This gives the protein CASRTRSYEQYF.

There are a few counts of this clonotype. The rearrangement uses TRBV5-5 and TRBJ2-6, with D maybe TRBD2 (5 bases). The germline V and J ends were trimmed by 0 bases and 0 bases, with 7 bases remaining between them. Germline V gene data show CDR1 as SGHKS and CDR2 as YYEKEE (reference sequence). This CDR3 has 16 amino acids. This CDR3 is CASSLGTASGANVLTF. Here the CDR3 DNA reads TGTGCCAGCAGCTTGGGGACTGCCTCTGGGGCCAACGTCCTGACTTTC.

This clonotype was seen at least ten times. The chain uses TRBV20-1 and TRBJ2-7; perhaps TRBD1 as D (5 bases). The CDR3 has 12 residues. Deletions cut 6 bases from V and 3 bases from J, with 12 bases between. Germline V gives CDR1 DFQATT, CDR2 SNEGSKA (reference sequence). The DNA of the CDR3 is TGCAGTGCCAGGGAATATATCTACGAGCAGTACTTC. Protein product: CSAREYIYEQYF.

The chain has TRBV7-9 and TRBJ2-5; 8 positions match TRBD2. The germline CDR1 and CDR2 sequences are SEHNR and FQNEAQ (reference sequence). This CDR3 comprises 13 residues. With V trimmed by 1 base and J by 11 bases, 6 bases remained unmatched. The DNA for the CDR3 is TGTGCCAGCAGCTTAGAACGGGGGGGTCAGCAGTACTTC. It translates to CASSLERGGQQYF.

V is TRBV2 and J is TRBJ2-4, with D perhaps given as TRBD1 or TRBD2 (5 bases each). V lost 6 bases to trimming and J lost 8 bases, with 14 bases between them. The CDR3 runs 13 residues. Per germline, CDR1 SNHLY and CDR2 FYNNEI. CDR3 sequence reads: CASRGLVGDIQYF. The CDR3 nucleotides are TGTGCCAGCAGGGGGCTGGTGGGGGACATTCAGTACTTC.

This clonotype was detected once. The rearrangement links TRBV4-2 to TRBJ2-1; D is uncertain. The CDR3 has 12 amino acids. Germline V gene lookup returns CDR1 LGHNA and CDR2 YNFKEQ. Trimming stripped 0 bases from V and 7 bases from J, with 4 bases between. The CDR3 DNA reads as TGTGCCAGCAGCCAAGATTCGAATGAGCAGTTCTTC. Translated: CASSQDSNEQFF.

The chain joins TRBV5-5 to TRBJ2-1; 7 bases align to TRBD1. V shed 4 bases and J 4 bases; nucleotides not matched to a gene: 5. Per germline, CDR1 SGHKS and CDR2 YYEKEE (reference sequence). The CDR3 has 14 amino acids. Written as DNA, the CDR3 is TGTGCCAGCAGCCGACAGGGCGGATACAATGAGCAGTTCTTC. It translates to CASSRQGGYNEQFF.

The genes are TRBV5-1 and TRBJ1-1, with 7 positions matching TRBD1. The CDR3 extends over 15 amino acids. From germline, CDR1 is SGHRS and CDR2 YFSETQ. The ends lost 2 bases at V and 1 base at J; junction bases unmatched: 5. CDR3 in amino acids: CASSFPGQSNTEAFF. DNA for the CDR3: TGCGCCAGCAGCTTTCCGGGACAGTCGAACACTGAAGCTTTCTTT. Full variable domain (remainder filled in from reference TRBV5-1 and TRBJ1-1): KAGVTQTPRYLIKTRGQQVTLSCSPISGHRSVSWYQQTPGQGLQFLFEYFSETQRNKGNFPGRFSGRQFSNSRSEMNVSTLELGDSALYLCASSFPGQSNTEAFFGQGTRLTVV.

The chain uses TRBV20-1 and TRBJ2-1, with 10 bases aligning to TRBD1. V dropped 7 bases and J dropped 4; count of bases not matched to a gene: 7. The CDR3 contains 14 residues. Germline V lookup: CDR1 DFQATT, CDR2 SNEGSKA (reference sequence). For the CDR3, the DNA is TGCAGTGTTCCAGGGACAGGGGATTACAATGAGCAGTTCTTC. This encodes CSVPGTGDYNEQFF.

The chain recombines TRBV20-1 with TRBJ2-1; D assignment may be TRBD1 or TRBD2 (7 bases each). CDR3 length equals 16 residues. Germline V gives CDR1 DFQATT, CDR2 SNEGSKA (reference sequence). With 0 bases removed from V and 12 bases from J, the gap between germline ends came to 24 bases. This chain's CDR3 is CSARDPGGGGTDTQFF. In DNA form, the CDR3 reads TGCAGTGCTAGAGATCCGGGAGGAGGGGGCACAGATACGCAGTTCTTC.

V gene TRBV10-1 combines with J gene TRBJ2-5; TRBD1 agrees at 9 bases. CDR1 is WNHNN and CDR2 is SYGVQD in the germline V gene (reference sequence). CDR3 size: 14 residues. V trimming: 2 bases; J trimming: 6 bases; junction bases outside the gene matches: 4. CDR3 sequence reads: CASSEGTGGKTQYF. In nucleotides, the CDR3 is TGCGCCAGCAGTGAGGGTACAGGGGGCAAGACCCAGTACTTC.

This chain joins TRBV12-3 or TRBV12-4 and TRBJ2-2; TRBD2 matches 8 bases. Losses at the gene ends were 8 bases for V and 13 bases for J; bases not matched to a gene: 9. The CDR3 spans 12 residues. CDR3 nucleotide sequence: TGTGCCAGCGGACCCAGCGGGAGAGTGCTGTTTTTT. The encoded protein is CASGPSGRVLFF.

J is TRBJ2-7 and V is TRBV4-3, with TRBD1 as a possible D gene (6 bases). CDR3 length: 16 residues. CDR1 is LGHNA and CDR2 is YSLEER in the germline V gene. V was clipped by 0 bases and J by 5 bases, with 17 bases between them. The CDR3 is CASSQEGGPGGHEQYF. DNA of the CDR3: TGCGCCAGCAGCCAAGAGGGCGGACCTGGGGGCCACGAGCAGTACTTC.

This sequence joins TRBV7-2 and TRBJ2-5; D is unresolved. The V gene lost 4 bases and the J gene lost 5 bases, with 8 bases spanning the gap. The CDR3 runs to 12 residues. The germline V gene encodes CDR1 SGHTA and CDR2 FQGNSA. CDR3 in amino acids: CASSSPWETQYF. The CDR3 DNA sequence: TGTGCCAGCAGCTCGCCATGGGAGACCCAGTACTTC. Complete variable domain (other parts from reference TRBV7-2 and TRBJ2-5): GAGVSQSPSNKVTEKGKDVELRCDPISGHTALYWYRQSLGQGLEFLIYFQGNSAPDKSGLPSDRFSAERTGGSVSTLTIQRTQQEDSAVYLCASSSPWETQYFGPGTRLLVL.

In its sample, this clonotype was seen a few times. V gene TRBV4-1 combines with J gene TRBJ1-2; D may be TRBD1 (5 bases). The CDR3 contains 15 residues. Trimming removed 2 bases from V and 2 bases from J, with 12 bases in between. The germline V gene encodes CDR1 MGHRA and CDR2 YSYEKL. CDR3 loop: CASSQLPGTNYGYTF. CDR3 coding DNA: TGCGCCAGCAGCCAATTACCGGGGACCAACTATGGCTACACCTTC.

This clonotype was counted only a few times. The gene calls are TRBV20-1 and TRBJ2-7; D is perhaps TRBD2 (7 bases). Germline V gives CDR1 DFQATT, CDR2 SNEGSKA (reference sequence). The CDR3 totals 14 residues. Deletions cut 6 bases from V and 3 bases from J, with 18 bases between. CDR3 protein: CSAQRGGEVYEQYF. In nucleotides, the CDR3 is TGCAGTGCACAGAGGGGGGGGGAGGTCTACGAGCAGTACTTC.

This chain connects TRBV21-1 to TRBJ2-6; the tabulated D call, TRBD1, remains unverified against the DNA. TRBV21-1 is an annotated pseudogene. The CDR3 loop spans 16 amino acids. This CDR3 is CASSRDDLSGANVLTF. Written as DNA, the CDR3 is TGTGCCAGCAGCCGGGACGACCTCTCTGGGGCCAACGTCCTGACTTTC.

The chain uses TRBV7-2 and TRBJ2-4, with D unclear. With 1 base removed from V and 3 bases from J, the gap between germline ends came to 7 bases. Germline V lookup: CDR1 SGHTA, CDR2 FQGNSA. CDR3 length: 14 amino acids. CDR3 residues: CASSLVAGKNIQYF. In nucleotides, the CDR3 is TGTGCCAGCAGCTTAGTAGCCGGCAAAAACATTCAGTACTTC. Drawing the rest from reference TRBV7-2 and TRBJ2-4, the complete variable domain is GAGVSQSPSNKVTEKGKDVELRCDPISGHTALYWYRQSLGQGLEFLIYFQGNSAPDKSGLPSDRFSAERTGGSVSTLTIQRTQQEDSAVYLCASSLVAGKNIQYFGAGTRLSVL.

The chain combines TRBV15 with TRBJ2-4; 7 nucleotides agree with TRBD1. The J call could be wrong; TRBJ2-5 is a better fit for the DNA end. The germline CDR1 and CDR2 sequences are LNHNV and YYDKDF (reference sequence). The CDR3 spans 15 residues. This CDR3 is CATGVRQGEQETQYF. As DNA, the CDR3 is TGTGCCACCGGCGTCAGACAGGGTGAACAAGAGACCCAGTACTTC.

This clonotype has only a few counts. The chain carries TRBV20-1 and TRBJ2-7; the D gene is possibly TRBD2 (5 bases). Near its end, the DNA agrees better with TRBJ2-5, so the J call may be wrong. The germline CDR1 and CDR2 sequences are DFQATT and SNEGSKA (reference sequence). The CDR3 length is 14 residues. CDR3 sequence (DNA): TGCAGTGCTAGAGTCGCGTCCGGTCGGGGGACCCAGTACTTC. Translated: CSARVASGRGTQYF.

The chain links TRBV28 to TRBJ2-4; D unresolved. The length of the CDR3 is 15 residues. Looked up from germline, CDR1 is MDHEN and CDR2 is SYDVKM. V was clipped by 4 bases and J by 0 bases, with 10 bases between them. CDR3 in amino acids: CASSSTLIAKNIQYF. CDR3 nucleotide sequence: TGTGCCAGCAGTTCGACACTTATAGCCAAAAACATTCAGTACTTC.

The chain joins TRBV12-3 or TRBV12-4 to TRBJ2-2, with TRBD2 matching over 7 bases. The CDR3 covers 15 residues. V dropped 3 bases and J dropped 5; count of bases not matched to a gene: 6. CDR3 DNA: TGTGCCAGCAGTTTCCGCGGGAGTCAGACCGGGGAGCTGTTTTTT. Translation: CASSFRGSQTGELFF.

This chain links TRBV12-5 with TRBJ1-2, with D possibly TRBD1 on 5 matching bases. The germline V and J ends were trimmed by 6 bases and 8 bases, with 16 bases remaining between them. This CDR3 is 13 amino acids long. CDR1 is LGHNT, CDR2 FRNRAP, per germline. The CDR3 sequence is CASGNDSSLGYTF. CDR3 DNA sequence: TGTGCTAGTGGAAACGACAGCTCCTTGGGCTACACCTTC.

The chain combines TRBV29-1 with TRBJ2-3, with D unclear. The CDR3 extends over 16 amino acids. Germline values: CDR1 SQVTM, CDR2 ANQGSEA. Trimming took 0 bases from V and 6 from J, leaving 19 bases between them. CDR3 protein: CSVEDPTYDGRDTQYF. CDR3 bases: TGCAGCGTTGAAGATCCCACCTACGACGGTAGGGATACGCAGTATTTT.